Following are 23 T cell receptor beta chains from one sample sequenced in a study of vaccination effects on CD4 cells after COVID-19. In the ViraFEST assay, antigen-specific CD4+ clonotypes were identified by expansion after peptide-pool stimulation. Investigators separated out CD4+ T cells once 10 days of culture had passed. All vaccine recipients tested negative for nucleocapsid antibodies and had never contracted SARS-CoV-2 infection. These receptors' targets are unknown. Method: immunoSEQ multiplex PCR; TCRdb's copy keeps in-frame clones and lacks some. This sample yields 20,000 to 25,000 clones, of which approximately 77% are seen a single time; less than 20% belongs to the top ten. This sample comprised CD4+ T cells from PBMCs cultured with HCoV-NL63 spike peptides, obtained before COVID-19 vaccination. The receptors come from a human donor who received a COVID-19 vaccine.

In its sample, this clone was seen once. The CDR3, as DNA: TGTGCCAGCTCACCAAGGGTAGAGACAGGGAGAGGAGTGAGCTCCTACAATGAGCAGTTCTTC. Amino acid sequence: CASSPRVETGRGVSSYNEQFF. This chain links TRBV18 with TRBJ2-1, with TRBD1 identical over 7 bases. The junction had 19 bases not matched to a gene; V was cut back by 2 bases and J by 0 bases. In germline, CDR1 is KGHSH, CDR2 LQKENI. The CDR3 covers 21 residues.

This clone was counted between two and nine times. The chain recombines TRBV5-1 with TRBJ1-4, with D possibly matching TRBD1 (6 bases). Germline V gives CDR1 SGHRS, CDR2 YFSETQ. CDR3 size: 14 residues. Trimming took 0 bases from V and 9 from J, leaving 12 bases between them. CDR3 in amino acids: CASSLEVRDKKLFF. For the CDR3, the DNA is TGCGCCAGCAGCTTGGAGGTCAGGGACAAAAAACTGTTTTTT. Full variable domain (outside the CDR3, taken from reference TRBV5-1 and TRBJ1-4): KAGVTQTPRYLIKTRGQQVTLSCSPISGHRSVSWYQQTPGQGLQFLFEYFSETQRNKGNFPGRFSGRQFSNSRSEMNVSTLELGDSALYLCASSLEVRDKKLFFGSGTQLSVL.

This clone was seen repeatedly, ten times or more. CDR3 protein: CASSGDGRNQPQHF. DNA of the CDR3: TGTGCCAGCAGTGGGGACGGTCGCAATCAGCCCCAGCATTTT. V is TRBV28 and J is TRBJ1-5; perhaps TRBD1 as D (5 bases). The CDR3 is 14 residues long. The V gene lost 5 bases and the J gene lost 2 bases, with 10 bases spanning the gap. The germline CDR1 and CDR2 sequences are MDHEN and SYDVKM.

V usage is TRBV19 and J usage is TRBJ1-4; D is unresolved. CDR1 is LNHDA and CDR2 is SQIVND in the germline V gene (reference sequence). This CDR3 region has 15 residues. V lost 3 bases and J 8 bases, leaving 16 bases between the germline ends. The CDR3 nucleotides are TGTGCCAGTAGTATTAAGCCGGGATTGGGGGAAAAACTGTTTTTT. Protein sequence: CASSIKPGLGEKLFF.

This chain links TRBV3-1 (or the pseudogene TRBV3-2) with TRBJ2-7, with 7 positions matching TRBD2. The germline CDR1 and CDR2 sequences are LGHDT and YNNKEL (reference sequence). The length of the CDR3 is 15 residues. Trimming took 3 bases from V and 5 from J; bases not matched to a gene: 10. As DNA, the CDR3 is TGTGCCAGCAGCCAGGGGGGAGGGGCGATTAACGAGCAGTACTTC. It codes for CASSQGGGAINEQYF.

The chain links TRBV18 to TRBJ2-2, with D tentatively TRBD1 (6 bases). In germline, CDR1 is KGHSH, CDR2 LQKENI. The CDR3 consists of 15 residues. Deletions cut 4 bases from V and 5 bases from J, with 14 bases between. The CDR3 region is CASSLNRDWTGELFF. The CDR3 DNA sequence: TGTGCCAGCTCACTCAACAGGGATTGGACCGGGGAGCTGTTTTTT. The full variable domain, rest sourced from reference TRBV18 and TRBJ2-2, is NAGVMQNPRHLVRRRGQEARLRCSPMKGHSHVYWYRQLPEEGLKFMVYLQKENIIDESGMPKERFSAEFPKEGPSILRIQQVVRGDSAAYFCASSLNRDWTGELFFGEGSRLTVL.

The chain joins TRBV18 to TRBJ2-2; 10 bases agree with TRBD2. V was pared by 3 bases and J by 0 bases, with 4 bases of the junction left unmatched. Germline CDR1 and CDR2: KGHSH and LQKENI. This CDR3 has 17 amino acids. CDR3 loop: CASSPPGLATNTGELFF. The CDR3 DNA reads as TGTGCCAGCTCACCGCCGGGACTAGCGACGAACACCGGGGAGCTGTTTTTT.

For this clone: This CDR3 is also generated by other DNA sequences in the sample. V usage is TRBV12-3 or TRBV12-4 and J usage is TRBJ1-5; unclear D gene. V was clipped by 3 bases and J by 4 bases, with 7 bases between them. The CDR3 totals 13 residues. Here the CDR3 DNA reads TGTGCCAGCAGTTTGGGCCCAAATCAGCCCCAGCATTTT. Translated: CASSLGPNQPQHF.

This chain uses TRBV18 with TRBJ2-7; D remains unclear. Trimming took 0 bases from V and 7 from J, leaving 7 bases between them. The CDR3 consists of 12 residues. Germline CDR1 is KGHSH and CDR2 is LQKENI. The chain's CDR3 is CASSPPEEEQYF. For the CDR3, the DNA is TGTGCCAGCTCACCACCCGAGGAGGAGCAGTACTTC.

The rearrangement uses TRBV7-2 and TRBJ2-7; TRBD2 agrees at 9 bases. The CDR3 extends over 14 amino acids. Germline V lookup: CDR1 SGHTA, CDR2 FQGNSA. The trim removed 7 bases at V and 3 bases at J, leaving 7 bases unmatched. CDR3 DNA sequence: TGTGCCAGCACAACAGTAGCGGGGGACTACGAGCAGTACTTC. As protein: CASTTVAGDYEQYF. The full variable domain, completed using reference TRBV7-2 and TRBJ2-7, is GAGVSQSPSNKVTEKGKDVELRCDPISGHTALYWYRQSLGQGLEFLIYFQGNSAPDKSGLPSDRFSAERTGGSVSTLTIQRTQQEDSAVYLCASTTVAGDYEQYFGPGTRLTVT.

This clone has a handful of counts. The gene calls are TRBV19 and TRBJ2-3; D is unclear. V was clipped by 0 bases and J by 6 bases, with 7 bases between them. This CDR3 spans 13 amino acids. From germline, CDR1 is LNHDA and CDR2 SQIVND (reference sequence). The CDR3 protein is CASSIDKWDTQYF. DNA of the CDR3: TGTGCCAGTAGTATAGATAAATGGGATACGCAGTATTTT.

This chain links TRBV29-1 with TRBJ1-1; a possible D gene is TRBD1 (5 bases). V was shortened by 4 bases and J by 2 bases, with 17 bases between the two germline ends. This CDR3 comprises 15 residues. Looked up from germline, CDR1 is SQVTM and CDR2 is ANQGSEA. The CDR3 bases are TGCAGCGTTGTTGGGGGAGTGAACACAAACACTGAAGCTTTCTTT. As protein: CSVVGGVNTNTEAFF.

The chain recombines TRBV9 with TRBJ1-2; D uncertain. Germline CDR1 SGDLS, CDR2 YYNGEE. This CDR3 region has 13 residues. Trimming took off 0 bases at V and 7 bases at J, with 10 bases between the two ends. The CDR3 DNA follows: TGTGCCAGCAGCGTAGGAGGGCGCGGTGGCTACACCTTC. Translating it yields CASSVGGRGGYTF.

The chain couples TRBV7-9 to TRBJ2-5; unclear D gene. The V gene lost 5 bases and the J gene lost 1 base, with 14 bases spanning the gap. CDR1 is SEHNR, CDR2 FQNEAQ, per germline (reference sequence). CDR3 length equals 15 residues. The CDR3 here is CASSKDQSFQETQYF. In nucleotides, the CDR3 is TGTGCCAGCAGCAAGGACCAGTCCTTCCAAGAGACCCAGTACTTC. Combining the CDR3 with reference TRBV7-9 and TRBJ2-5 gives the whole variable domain DTGVSQNPRHKITKRGQNVTFRCDPISEHNRLYWYRQTLGQGPEFLTYFQNEAQLEKSRLLSDRFSAERPKGSFSTLEIQRTEQGDSAMYLCASSKDQSFQETQYFGPGTRLLVL.

The CDR3 reads CASSFGGGQSTEAFF. In DNA, the CDR3 is TGCGCCAGCAGCTTCGGGGGGGGGCAGAGCACTGAAGCTTTCTTT. This rearrangement joins TRBV5-1 to TRBJ1-1; a possible D gene is TRBD1 (6 bases). The germline V gene has CDR1 SGHRS and CDR2 YFSETQ. The V end lost 2 bases, the J end lost 4 bases, and 15 bases lay between the germline ends. The CDR3 has 15 residues.

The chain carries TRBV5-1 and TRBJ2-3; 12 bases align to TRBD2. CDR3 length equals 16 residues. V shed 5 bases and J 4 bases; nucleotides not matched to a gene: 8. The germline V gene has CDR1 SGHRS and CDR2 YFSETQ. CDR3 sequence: CASRATLAGGSDTQYF. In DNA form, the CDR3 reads TGCGCCAGCAGGGCCACTCTAGCGGGAGGGTCAGATACGCAGTATTTT.

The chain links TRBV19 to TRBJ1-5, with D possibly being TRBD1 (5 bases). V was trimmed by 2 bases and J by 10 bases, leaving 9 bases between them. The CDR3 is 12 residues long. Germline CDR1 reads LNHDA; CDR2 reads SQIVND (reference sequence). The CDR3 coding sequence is TGTGCCAGTAGTATACAGGGATCACCCCAGCATTTT. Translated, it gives CASSIQGSPQHF.

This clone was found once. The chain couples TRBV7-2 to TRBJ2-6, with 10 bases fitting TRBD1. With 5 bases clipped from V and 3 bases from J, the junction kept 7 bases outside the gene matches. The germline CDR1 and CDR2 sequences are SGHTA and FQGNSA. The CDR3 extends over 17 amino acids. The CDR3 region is CASSRTGGLVGANVLTF. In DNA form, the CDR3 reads TGTGCCAGCAGCCGGACAGGGGGTTTAGTTGGGGCCAACGTCCTGACTTTC.

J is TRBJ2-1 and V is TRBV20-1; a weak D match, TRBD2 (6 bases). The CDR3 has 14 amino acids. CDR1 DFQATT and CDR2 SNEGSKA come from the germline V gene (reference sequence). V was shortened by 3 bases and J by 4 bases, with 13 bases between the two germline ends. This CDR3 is CSASNSGRYNEQFF. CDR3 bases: TGCAGTGCTAGTAACTCCGGGAGATACAATGAGCAGTTCTTC.

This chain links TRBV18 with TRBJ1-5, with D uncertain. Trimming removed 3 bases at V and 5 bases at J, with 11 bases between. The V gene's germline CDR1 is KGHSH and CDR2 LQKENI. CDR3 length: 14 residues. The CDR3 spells CASSPNTVDQPQHF. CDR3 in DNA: TGTGCCAGCTCACCCAACACCGTGGATCAGCCCCAGCATTTT. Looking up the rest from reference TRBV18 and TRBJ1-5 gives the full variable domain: NAGVMQNPRHLVRRRGQEARLRCSPMKGHSHVYWYRQLPEEGLKFMVYLQKENIIDESGMPKERFSAEFPKEGPSILRIQQVVRGDSAAYFCASSPNTVDQPQHFGDGTRLSIL.

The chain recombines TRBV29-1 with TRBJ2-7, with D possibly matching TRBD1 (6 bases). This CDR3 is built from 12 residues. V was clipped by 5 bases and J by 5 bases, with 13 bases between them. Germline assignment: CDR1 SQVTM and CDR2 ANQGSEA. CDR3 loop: CSVTLTGNEQYF. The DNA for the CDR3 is TGCAGCGTTACCCTAACAGGGAACGAGCAGTACTTC.

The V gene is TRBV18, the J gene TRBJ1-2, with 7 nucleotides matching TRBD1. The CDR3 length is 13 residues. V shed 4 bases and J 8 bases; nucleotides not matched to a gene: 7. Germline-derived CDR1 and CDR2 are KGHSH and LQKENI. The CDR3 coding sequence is TGTGCCAGCTCACACGGGACAGAGGACGGCTACACCTTC. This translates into CASSHGTEDGYTF.

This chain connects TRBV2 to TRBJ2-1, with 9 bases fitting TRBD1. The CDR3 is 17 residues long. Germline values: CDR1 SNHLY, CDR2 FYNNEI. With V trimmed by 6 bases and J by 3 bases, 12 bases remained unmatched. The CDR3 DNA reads TGTGCCAGCAGACCGGGACAGGGTCTCGTGTACTACAATGAGCAGTTCTTC. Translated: CASRPGQGLVYYNEQFF. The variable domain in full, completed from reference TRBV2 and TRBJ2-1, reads EPEVTQTPSHQVTQMGQEVILRCVPISNHLYFYWYRQILGQKVEFLVSFYNNEISEKSEIFDDQFSVERPDGSNFTLKIRSTKLEDSAMYFCASRPGQGLVYYNEQFFGPGTRLTVL.